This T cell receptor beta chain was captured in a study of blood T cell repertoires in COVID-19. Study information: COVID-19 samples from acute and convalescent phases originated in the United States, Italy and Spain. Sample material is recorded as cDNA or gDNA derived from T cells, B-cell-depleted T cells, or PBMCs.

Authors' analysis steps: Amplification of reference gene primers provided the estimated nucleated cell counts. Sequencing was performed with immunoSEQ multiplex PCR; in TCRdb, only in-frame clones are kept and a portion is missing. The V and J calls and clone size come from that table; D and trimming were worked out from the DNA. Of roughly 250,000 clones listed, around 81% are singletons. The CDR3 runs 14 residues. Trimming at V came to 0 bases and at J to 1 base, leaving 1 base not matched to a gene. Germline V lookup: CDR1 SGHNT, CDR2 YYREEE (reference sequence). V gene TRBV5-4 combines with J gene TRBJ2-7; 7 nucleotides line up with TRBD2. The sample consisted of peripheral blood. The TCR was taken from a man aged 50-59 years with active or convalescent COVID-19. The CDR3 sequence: CASSLGTRSYEQYF. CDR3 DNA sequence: TGTGCCAGCAGCTTGGGGACTAGGTCCTACGAGCAGTACTTC. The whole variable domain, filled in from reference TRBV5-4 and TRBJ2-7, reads ETGVTQSPTHLIKTRGQQVTLRCSSQSGHNTVSWYQQALGQGPQFIFQYYREEENGRGNFPPRFSGLQFPNYSSELNVNALELDDSALYLCASSLGTRSYEQYFGPGTRLTVT.